This TCR beta chain was captured in a study of blood T cell repertoires in COVID-19. Study overall: Acute-phase and convalescent COVID-19 samples originated in the United States, Italy and Spain.

CDR1 and CDR2 (germline): MNHEY, SMNVEV (reference sequence). Deletions cut 9 bases from V and 1 base from J, with 9 bases between. The CDR3 has 12 amino acids. Those enrolled, adults aged about 18 to 95 years, came from 24 US areas. Researchers sorted participants into cohorts using their self-reported clinical history. Measured with immunoSEQ multiplex PCR; TCRdb has only the in-frame clones, and not every one. The sample contains roughly 220,000 clones, 88% of which appear only once. The rearrangement links TRBV27 to TRBJ1-2; D is uncertain. The sequenced sample was PBMCs or T cells enriched from blood (not recorded which). This TCR was recovered from a woman in her forties or fifties with acute COVID-19. The CDR3 protein is CASSPSNYGYTF. The CDR3 DNA is TGTGCCAGTTCCCCGAGTAACTATGGCTACACCTTC.